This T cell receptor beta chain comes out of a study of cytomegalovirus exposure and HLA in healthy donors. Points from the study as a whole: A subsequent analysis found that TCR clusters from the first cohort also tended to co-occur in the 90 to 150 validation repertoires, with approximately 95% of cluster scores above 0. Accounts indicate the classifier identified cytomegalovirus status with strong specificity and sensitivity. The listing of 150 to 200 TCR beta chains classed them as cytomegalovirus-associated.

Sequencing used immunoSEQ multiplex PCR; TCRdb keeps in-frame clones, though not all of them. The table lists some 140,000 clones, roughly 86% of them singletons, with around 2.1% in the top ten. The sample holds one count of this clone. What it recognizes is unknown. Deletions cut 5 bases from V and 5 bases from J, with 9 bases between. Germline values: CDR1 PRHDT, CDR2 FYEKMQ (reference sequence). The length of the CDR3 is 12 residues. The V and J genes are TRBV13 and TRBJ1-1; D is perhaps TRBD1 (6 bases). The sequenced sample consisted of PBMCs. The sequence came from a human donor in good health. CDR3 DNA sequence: TGTGCCAGCAGCCCAAGGGGGACTGAAGCTTTCTTT. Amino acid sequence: CASSPRGTEAFF.